The sequence of this T cell receptor beta chain was determined in a study of shared clonotypes between healthy human individuals. Profiled with immunoSEQ multiplex PCR; TCRdb holds only in-frame clones, not every one. This table holds about 2.3 million clones, 90% to 95% found once. CDR3 length: 16 residues. The germline V gene has CDR1 SEHNR and CDR2 FQNEAQ (reference sequence). The ends were cut back, 2 bases at V and 0 bases at J, with 10 bases in the middle. Only Caucasian adults living in Nashville, Tennessee made up the donor group. The sequence was collected from a man between 18 and 29 years old in good health. Some clones in this sample may be carry-over from other donors' samples. Sequenced sample: naive CD4+ T cells from PBMCs. Regarding subset: CD45RA+ positively selected. This chain joins TRBV7-9 and TRBJ1-4; D might be TRBD1 (5 bases). Written as DNA, the CDR3 is TGTGCCAGCAGCTTAATGGCGGGGGCAACTAATGAAAAACTGTTTTTT. Translated, it gives CASSLMAGATNEKLFF.